The source of this T cell receptor beta chain is a study of CD8 T cells in Susac syndrome (dated by TCRdb to 2018 to 2020). Broadly, across the study: Repertoire sequencing was used to test whether CD8+ T cell activation and differentiation in Susac syndrome was antigen driven. CD8+ T cell repertoire clonality was compared between over 9 healthy donors, about 14 Susac syndrome patients and 15 multiple sclerosis patients. Findings and caveats that apply to the study as a whole: The study acknowledged that relatively few individuals were included in the TCR sequencing and HLA analysis.

To note about this clonotype: The antigen this receptor binds is unknown. Base qualities are missing; no much larger clone stands one base away.

High-throughput TCR beta sequencing profiled peripheral blood CD8+ and CD4+ T cells from healthy donors, Susac syndrome patients and multiple sclerosis patients. Multiple sclerosis controls were treatment-naive patients with stable or active relapsing-remitting disease fulfilling revised McDonald criteria. Bulk CD8+ and CD4+ T cells were purified by magnetic negative isolation, while CD8+ TEMRA cells were enriched using FACS. Blood was collected in EDTA tubes and processed within 24 hours, with PBMCs isolated through density gradient centrifugation. PBMCs destined for TCR sequencing were cryopreserved in liquid nitrogen and later thawed in a 37 °C water bath. The sorted or isolated CD4+, CD8+ and CD8+ TEMRA cells reached a purity of at least 90%. Trimming accounts for 4 bases at V and 2 bases at J, while the number of junction bases matched to no gene is 17. CDR1 SGHNT and CDR2 YYREEE were looked up in the germline V gene (reference sequence). The CDR3 contains 19 residues, cysteine and phenylalanine counted. The CDR3 DNA has 57 bases and is translated from base 1.

RNA was extracted with the RNeasy kit and 0.5 to 1 ug was reverse transcribed using random hexamers. The immunoSEQ multiplex PCR assay, which covers 54 Vbeta and 13 Jbeta segments, was used to amplify TCR beta CDR3 regions. PCR amplification bias was corrected by using a synthetic template baseline for primer optimization and computational correction. From the authors' description of their analysis: Only productive sequences were kept, with reads annotated to V, D and J genes according to IMGT and analyzed in immunoSEQ Analyzer. Clonality was computed as one minus Shannon entropy normalized by log2 of the number of productive unique sequences. For each patient and control, public and private clones were evaluated among the 100 most prevalent clones. Clones were defined as Susac-specific if absent from the healthy and MS cohorts, from around 1,000 published viral clones and from other ImmuneACCESS disease sequences. TCRdb redid the processing of the public reads, applying fastp at Q25 and MiXCR, and retained in-frame beta chains. Each CDR3 protein gets just one entry, which takes the most common genes and DNA from the rows behind it. TCRdb, not the authors, supplied the V and J calls. For this sample there are 200,000 to 250,000 distinct CDR3 sequences; 92% appear just once. The leading ten clones occupy around 0.14% of the sample.

The chain links TRBV5-4 with TRBJ2-3; TRBD2 agrees with 9 junctional bases. Sequenced material: CD8+ T cells from PBMCs. This TCR was recovered from a human donor with multiple sclerosis. The nucleotide sequence is given as TGTGCCAGCAGCGACAAATTCGGACTGGCGGGGGGGTACACAGATACGCAGTATTTT. This sequence encodes CASSDKFGLAGGYTDTQYF.